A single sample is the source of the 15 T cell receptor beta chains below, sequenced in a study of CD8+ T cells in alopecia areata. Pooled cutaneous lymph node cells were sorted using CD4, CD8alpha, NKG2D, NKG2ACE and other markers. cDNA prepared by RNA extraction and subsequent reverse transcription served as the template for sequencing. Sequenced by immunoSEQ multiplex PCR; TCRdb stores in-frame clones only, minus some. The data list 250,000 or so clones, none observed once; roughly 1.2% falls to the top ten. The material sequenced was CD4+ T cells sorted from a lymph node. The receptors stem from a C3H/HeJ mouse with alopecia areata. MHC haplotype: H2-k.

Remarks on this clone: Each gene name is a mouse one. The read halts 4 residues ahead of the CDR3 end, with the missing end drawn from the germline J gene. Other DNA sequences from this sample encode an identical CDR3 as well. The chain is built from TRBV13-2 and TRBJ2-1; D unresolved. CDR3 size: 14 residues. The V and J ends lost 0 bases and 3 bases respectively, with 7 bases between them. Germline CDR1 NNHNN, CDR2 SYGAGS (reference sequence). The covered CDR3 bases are TGTGCCAGCGGTGATGCAGGAATCTATGCT. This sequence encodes CASGDAGIYA. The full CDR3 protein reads CASGDAGIYAEQFF.

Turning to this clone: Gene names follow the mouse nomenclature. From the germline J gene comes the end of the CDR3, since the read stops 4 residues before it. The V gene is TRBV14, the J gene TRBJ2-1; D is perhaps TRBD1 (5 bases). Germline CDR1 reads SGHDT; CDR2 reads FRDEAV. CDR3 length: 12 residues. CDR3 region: CASSPGHTEQFF. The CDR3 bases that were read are TGTGCCAGCAGTCCCGGACACACT. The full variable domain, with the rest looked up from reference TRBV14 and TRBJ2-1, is EAGVTQSPRYAVLQEGQAVSFWCDPISGHDTLYWYQQPRDQGPQLLVYFRDEAVIDNSQLPSDRFSAVRPKGTNSTLKIQSAKQGDTATYLCASSPGHTEQFFGPGTRLTVL.

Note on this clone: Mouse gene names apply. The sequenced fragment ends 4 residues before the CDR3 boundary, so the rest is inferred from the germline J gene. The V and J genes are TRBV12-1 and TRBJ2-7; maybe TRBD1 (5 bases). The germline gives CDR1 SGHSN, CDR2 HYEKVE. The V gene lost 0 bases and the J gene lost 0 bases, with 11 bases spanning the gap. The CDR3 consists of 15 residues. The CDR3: CASSLVRGSSYEQYF. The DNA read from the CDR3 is TGTGCCAGCTCTCTCGTAAGGGGAAGCTCCTAT.

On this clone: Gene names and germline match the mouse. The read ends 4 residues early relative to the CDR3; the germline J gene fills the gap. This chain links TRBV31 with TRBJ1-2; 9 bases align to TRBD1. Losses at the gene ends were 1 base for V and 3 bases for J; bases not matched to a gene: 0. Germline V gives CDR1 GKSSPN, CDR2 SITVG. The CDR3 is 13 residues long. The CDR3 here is CAWSRTGDSDYTF. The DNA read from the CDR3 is TGTGCCTGGAGTCGGACAGGGGACTCC.

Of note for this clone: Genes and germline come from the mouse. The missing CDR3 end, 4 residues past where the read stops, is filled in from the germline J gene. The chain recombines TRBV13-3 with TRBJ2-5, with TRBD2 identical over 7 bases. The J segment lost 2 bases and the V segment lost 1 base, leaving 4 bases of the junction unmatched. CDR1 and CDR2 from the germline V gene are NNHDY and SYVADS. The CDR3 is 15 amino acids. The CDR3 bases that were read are TGTGCCAGCAGTGATTTGGGGGGTTTCCAAGAC. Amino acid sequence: CASSDLGGFQD. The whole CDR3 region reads CASSDLGGFQDTQYF.

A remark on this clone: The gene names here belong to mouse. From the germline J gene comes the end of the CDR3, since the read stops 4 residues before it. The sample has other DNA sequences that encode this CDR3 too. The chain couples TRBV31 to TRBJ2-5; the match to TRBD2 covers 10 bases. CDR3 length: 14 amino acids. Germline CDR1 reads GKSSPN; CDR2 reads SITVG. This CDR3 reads CAWSLGTGEDTQYF. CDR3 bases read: TGTGCCTGGAGTCTAGGGACTGGGGAAGAC.

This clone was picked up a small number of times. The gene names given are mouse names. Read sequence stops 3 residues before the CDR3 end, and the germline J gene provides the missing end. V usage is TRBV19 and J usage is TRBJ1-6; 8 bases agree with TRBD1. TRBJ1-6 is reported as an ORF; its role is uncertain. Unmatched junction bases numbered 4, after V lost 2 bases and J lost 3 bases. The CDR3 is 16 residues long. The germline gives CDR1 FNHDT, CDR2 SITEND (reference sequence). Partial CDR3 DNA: TGTGCCAGCAGTATGCAGGGGGCCCTCTATAATTCGCCC. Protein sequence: CASSMQGALYNSP. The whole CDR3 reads CASSMQGALYNSPLYF.

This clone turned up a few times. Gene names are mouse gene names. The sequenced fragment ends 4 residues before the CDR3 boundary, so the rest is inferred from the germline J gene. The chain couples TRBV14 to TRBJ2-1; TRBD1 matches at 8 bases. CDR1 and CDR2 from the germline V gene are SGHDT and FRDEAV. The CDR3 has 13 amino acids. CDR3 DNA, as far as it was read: TGTGCCAGCAGCCCGGACAGGGAGGCT. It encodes CASSPDREA. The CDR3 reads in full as CASSPDREAEQFF. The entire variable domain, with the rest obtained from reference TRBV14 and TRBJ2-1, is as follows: EAGVTQSPRYAVLQEGQAVSFWCDPISGHDTLYWYQQPRDQGPQLLVYFRDEAVIDNSQLPSDRFSAVRPKGTNSTLKIQSAKQGDTATYLCASSPDREAEQFFGPGTRLTVL.

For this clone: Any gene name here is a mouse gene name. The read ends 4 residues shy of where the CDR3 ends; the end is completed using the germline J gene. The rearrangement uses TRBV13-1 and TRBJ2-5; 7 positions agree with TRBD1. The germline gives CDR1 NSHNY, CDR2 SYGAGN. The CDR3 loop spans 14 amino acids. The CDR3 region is CASSAQGWGDTQYF. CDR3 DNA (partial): TGTGCCAGCAGCGCACAGGGGTGGGGAGAC.

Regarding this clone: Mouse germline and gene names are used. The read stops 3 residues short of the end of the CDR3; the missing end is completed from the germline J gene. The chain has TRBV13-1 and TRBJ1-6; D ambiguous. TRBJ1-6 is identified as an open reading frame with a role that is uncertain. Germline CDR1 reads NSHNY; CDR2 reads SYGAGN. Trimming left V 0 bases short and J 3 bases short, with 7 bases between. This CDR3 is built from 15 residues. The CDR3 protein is CASSDDYSYNSPLYF. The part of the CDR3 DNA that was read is TGTGCCAGCAGTGATGATTACAGCTATAATTCGCCC.

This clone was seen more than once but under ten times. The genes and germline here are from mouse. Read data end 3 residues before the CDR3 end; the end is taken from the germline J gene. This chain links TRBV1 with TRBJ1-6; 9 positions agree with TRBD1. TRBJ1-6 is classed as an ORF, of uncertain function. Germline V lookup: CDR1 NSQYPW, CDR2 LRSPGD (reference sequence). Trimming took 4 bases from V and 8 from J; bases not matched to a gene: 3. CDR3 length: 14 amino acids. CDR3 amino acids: CTCSGRDRDSPLYF. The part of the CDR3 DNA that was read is TGCACCTGCAGTGGACGGGACAGGGATTCGCCC.

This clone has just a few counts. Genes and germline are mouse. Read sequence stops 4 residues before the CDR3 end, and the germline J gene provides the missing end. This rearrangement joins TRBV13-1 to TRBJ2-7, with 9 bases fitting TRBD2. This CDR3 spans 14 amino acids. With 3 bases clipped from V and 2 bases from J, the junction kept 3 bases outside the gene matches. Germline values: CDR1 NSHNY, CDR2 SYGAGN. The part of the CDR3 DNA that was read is TGTGCCAGCAGTGCCCGGACTGGGGCCTAT. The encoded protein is CASSARTGAY. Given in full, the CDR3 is CASSARTGAYEQYF.

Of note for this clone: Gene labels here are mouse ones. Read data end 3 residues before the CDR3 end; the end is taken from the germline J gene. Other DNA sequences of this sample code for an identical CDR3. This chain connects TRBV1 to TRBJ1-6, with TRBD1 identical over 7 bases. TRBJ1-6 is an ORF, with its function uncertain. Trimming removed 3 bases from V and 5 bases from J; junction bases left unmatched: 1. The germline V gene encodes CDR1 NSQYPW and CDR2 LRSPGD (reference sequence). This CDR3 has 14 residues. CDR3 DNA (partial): TGCACCTGCAGTGCGGGGACAGATAATTCGCCC. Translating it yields CTCSAGTDNSP. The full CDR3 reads CTCSAGTDNSPLYF.

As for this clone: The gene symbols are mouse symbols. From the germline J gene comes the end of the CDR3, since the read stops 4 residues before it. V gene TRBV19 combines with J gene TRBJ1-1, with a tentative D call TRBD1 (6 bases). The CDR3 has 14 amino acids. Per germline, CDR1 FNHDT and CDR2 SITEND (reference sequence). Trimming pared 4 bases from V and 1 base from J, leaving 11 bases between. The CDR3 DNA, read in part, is TGTGCCAGCAGTCCACCGGGACAAAACACA. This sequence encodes CASSPPGQNT. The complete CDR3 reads CASSPPGQNTEVFF.

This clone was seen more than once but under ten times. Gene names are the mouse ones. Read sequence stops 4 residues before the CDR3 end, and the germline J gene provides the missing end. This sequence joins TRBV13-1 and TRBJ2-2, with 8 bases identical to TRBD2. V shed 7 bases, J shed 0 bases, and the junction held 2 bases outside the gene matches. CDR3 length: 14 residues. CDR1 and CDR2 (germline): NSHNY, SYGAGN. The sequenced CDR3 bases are TGTGCCAGCCTGGGGGGAGCAAACACCGGG. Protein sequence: CASLGGANTG. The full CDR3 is CASLGGANTGQLYF.